Given below is one T cell receptor beta chain in context. TCRdb fed the RT-PCR reads into MiXCR, producing one record per CDR3 protein. The table has 550,000 to 750,000 distinct CDR3 sequences, 13% to 15% seen once. Germline V gives CDR1 DFQATT, CDR2 SNEGSKA (reference sequence). This CDR3 has 13 amino acids. Trimming removed 1 base at V and 5 bases at J, with 11 bases between. What was sequenced was memory CD4+ T cells from blood. This chain joins TRBV20-1 and TRBJ2-5; D might be TRBD1 or TRBD2, each matching 5 bases. This TCR came from a female donor in good health, serving as a healthy control. Here the CDR3 DNA reads TGCAGTGCTAGAGGACGAGGGGTGGAGACCCAGTACTTC. This sequence encodes CSARGRGVETQYF.